This TCR beta chain appears in the sequencing data of a study of blood T cell repertoires in COVID-19. On the study more broadly: Both acute and convalescent COVID-19 samples were obtained from the United States, Italy and Spain. The cDNA or gDNA used as material had been derived from T cells, B-cell-depleted T cells, or PBMCs.

In the original analysis: Nucleated cell counts were estimated from reference gene primer amplification. Assay used: immunoSEQ multiplex PCR; TCRdb lists only in-frame clones, some missing. D and trimming come from the DNA, and the V and J calls and clone size come from that table. The table lists about 27,000 clones, more than 80% of them singletons. The CDR3 has 14 residues. Germline loops: CDR1 SQVTM, CDR2 ANQGSEA. The V end lost 7 bases, the J end lost 4 bases, and 19 bases lay between the germline ends. In its sample, this clone was seen once. The J gene is TRBJ1-1, the V gene TRBV29-1, with D possibly matching TRBD1 (6 bases). Sequenced material: peripheral blood. This receptor was identified in a woman of 80 years or more with acute or convalescent COVID-19. For the CDR3, the DNA is TGCAGCGCGATCTTACAGGGATGGGGCACTGAAGCTTTCTTT. This encodes CSAILQGWGTEAFF.